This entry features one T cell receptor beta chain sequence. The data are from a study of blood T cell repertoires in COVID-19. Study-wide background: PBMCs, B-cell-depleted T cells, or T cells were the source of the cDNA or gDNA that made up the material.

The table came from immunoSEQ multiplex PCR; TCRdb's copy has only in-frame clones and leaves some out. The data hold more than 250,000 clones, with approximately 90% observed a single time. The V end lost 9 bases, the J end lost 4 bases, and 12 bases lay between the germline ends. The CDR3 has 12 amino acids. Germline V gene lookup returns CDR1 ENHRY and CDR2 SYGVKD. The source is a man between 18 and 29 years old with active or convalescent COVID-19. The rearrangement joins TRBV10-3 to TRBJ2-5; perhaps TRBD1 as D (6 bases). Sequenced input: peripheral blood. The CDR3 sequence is CAIGTTGETQYF. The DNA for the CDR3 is TGTGCCATAGGGACAACGGGAGAGACCCAGTACTTC.